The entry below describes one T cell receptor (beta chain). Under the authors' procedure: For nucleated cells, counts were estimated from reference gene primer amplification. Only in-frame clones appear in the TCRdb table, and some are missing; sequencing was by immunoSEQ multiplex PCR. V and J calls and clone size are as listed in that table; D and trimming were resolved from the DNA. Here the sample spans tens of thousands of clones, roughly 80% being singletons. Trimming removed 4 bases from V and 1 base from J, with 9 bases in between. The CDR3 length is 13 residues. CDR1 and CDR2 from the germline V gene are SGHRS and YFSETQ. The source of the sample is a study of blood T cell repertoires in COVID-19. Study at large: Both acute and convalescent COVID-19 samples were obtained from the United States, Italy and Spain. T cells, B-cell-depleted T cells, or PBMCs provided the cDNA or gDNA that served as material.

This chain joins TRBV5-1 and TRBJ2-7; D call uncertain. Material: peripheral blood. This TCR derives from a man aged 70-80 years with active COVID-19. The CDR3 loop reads CASSRVVSYEQYF. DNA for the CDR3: TGCGCCAGCAGCCGGGTTGTTTCCTACGAGCAGTACTTC.